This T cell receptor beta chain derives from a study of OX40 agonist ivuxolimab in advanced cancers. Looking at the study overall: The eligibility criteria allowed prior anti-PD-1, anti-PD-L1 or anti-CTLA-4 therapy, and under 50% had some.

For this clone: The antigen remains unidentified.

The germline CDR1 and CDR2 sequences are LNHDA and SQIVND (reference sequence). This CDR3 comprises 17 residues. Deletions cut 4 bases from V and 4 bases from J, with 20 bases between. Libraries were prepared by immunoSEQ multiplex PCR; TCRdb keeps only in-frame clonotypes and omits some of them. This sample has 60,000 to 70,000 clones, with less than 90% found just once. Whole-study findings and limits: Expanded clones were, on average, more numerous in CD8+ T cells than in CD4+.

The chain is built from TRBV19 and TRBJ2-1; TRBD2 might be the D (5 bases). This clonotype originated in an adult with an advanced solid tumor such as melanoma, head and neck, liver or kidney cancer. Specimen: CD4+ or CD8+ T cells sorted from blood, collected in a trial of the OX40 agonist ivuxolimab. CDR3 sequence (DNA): TGTGCCAGTAGTACCCTGTCGGACTTCCGCTCTTACAATGAGCAGTTCTTC. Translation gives CASSTLSDFRSYNEQFF.